Described below is a single TCR beta chain sequence and its context. CDR1 and CDR2 (germline): MNHNS, SASEGT. V shed 7 bases and J 4 bases; nucleotides not matched to a gene: 6. CDR3 length: 15 amino acids. These data come from a study of beta chain features in type 1 diabetes. Sequencing targeted expressed TCRB transcripts, as all isolated RNA had been reverse transcribed. The table came from immunoSEQ multiplex PCR; TCRdb's copy has only in-frame clones and leaves some out. The sample yields some 63,000 clones, around three fifths seen once. Sequenced input: Tregs from blood. The origin of this receptor is a woman aged 18 to 35 in good health. The chain recombines TRBV6-1 with TRBJ2-3, with 12 bases fitting TRBD2. This chain's CDR3 is CASTLAGGEADTQYF. In nucleotides, the CDR3 is TGTGCCAGCACTCTAGCGGGAGGGGAAGCAGATACGCAGTATTTT.